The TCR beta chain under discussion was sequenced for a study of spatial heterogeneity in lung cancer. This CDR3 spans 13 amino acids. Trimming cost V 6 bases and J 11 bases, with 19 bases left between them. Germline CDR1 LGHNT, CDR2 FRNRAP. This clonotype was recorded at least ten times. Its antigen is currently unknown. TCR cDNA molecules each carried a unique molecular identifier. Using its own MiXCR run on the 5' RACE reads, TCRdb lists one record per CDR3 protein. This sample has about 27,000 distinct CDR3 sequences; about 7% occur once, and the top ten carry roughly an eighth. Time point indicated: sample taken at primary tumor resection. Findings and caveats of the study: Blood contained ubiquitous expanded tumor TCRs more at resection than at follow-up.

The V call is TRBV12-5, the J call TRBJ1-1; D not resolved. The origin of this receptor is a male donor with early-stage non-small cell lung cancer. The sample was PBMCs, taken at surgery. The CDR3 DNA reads TGTGCTAGTGGGGCCGGGATCCAAAATTGGGCTTTCTTT. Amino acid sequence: CASGAGIQNWAFF. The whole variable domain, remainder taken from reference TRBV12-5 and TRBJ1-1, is DARVTQTPRHKVTEMGQEVTMRCQPILGHNTVFWYRQTMMQGLELLAYFRNRAPLDDSGMPKDRFSAEMPDATLATLKIQPSEPRDSAVYFCASGAGIQNWAFFGQGTRLTVV.